This TCR beta chain was identified in a study of early T cells in non-severe SARS-CoV-2 infection (TCRdb year 2021). Background for the entire study: Because TCR sequencing relied on bulk RNA taken from unsorted whole blood, pairing of alpha and beta chains was not possible. Study-wide findings and limitations: Matching against VDJdb was skewed toward anti-spike CD8 responses, likely underestimated virus-specific expansions, and missed private and CD4 specificities.

This was a case-control study nested in a cohort of healthcare workers in London, UK, who had nasopharyngeal swab PCR tests and blood samples taken every week. Healthcare workers were enrolled in the week of the UK lockdown, from 23 to 31 March 2020, and were followed every week for up to about 16 weeks. CDR1 and CDR2 are drawn from the germline V gene: MDHEN, SYDVKM. The CDR3 holds 13 amino acids from the cysteine to the phenylalanine. The entry retains the CDR3 DNA only, 39 bases that are in frame from base 1. V is shortened by 5 bases, J by 1 base, and the region joining them spans 7 bases. This clonotype was observed many times. Its antigen remains unidentified. One base away there is no much larger clone; base qualities are not given. The library came from 5' RACE. Sequencing took place on a NextSeq 500. Unique molecular identifiers were attached to individual cDNA molecules in the TCR library protocol so that sequencing error and PCR bias could be corrected. Sequencing covered both TCR alpha and beta chains, and within each sample the abundances of alpha and beta sequences were tightly co-correlated. The study's own analysis went as follows. V gene, J gene and CDR3 annotation of TCR sequences was performed with Decombinator V4. TCRs were defined as expanded if a significant change between any two time points was detected under a Poisson model with p below 0.0001. TCR abundances were normalised to the total number of TCRs sequenced in each sample and reported as counts per million. TRAV1-2 paired with TRAJ12, TRAJ20 or TRAJ33 defined MAIT TCRs, while TRAV10 paired with TRAJ18 defined iNKT TCRs. VDJdb, accessed 1 November 2021, was searched for CMV, EBV and SARS-CoV-2 annotated TCRs, excluding TCRs annotated for multiple antigens. TCRdb reworked the public reads: Q25 trimming with fastp, MiXCR clone assembly, productive beta chains retained. When rows share a CDR3 protein, they turn into one entry using the most common DNA and genes. For this entry, the V and J calls and clone size follow TCRdb and not the study's own pipeline. The sample table holds about 34,000 distinct CDR3 sequences, of which roughly 7.1% were seen once. Jointly, the top ten make up about an eighth of the sample.

The receptor's source is an adult who was a healthcare worker with PCR-confirmed SARS-CoV-2 infection or an uninfected control (not recorded which). The chain uses TRBV28 and TRBJ2-3, with no D gene named confidently. Sequences were derived from whole blood, sampled at baseline. The DNA reads as follows: TGTGCCAGCAGTGCCGTGGGCACAGATACGCAGTATTTT. This sequence encodes CASSAVGTDTQYF.